The 20 T cell receptor beta chains in this list originate from one sample, sequenced in a study of blood T cell repertoires in COVID-19 (dated by TCRdb to the early 2020s). The receptor library was made with the immunoSEQ multiplex PCR assay. TCRdb re-hosts the immuneACCESS table, in-frame sequences only. Its copies lack some clones; in the studies checked, an unresolved V gene accounts for under half of them, and the cause for the rest is not known. This sample lists about 140,000 clones; approximately 80% were detected once. Jointly, the top ten make up over 5% of the sample. Sequencing was performed on peripheral blood. The receptors shown here come from a human donor in a cohort sampled during active COVID-19.

V gene TRBV4-3 combines with J gene TRBJ2-3; the D is unclear. Germline CDR1 and CDR2: LGHNA and YSLEER. Trimming pared 0 bases from V and 5 bases from J, leaving 12 bases between. The CDR3 is 15 residues long. The CDR3 here is CASSQDPSTGDTQYF. CDR3 DNA: TGCGCCAGCAGCCAAGATCCGTCCACCGGAGATACGCAGTATTTT.

The chain combines TRBV14 with TRBJ1-4; weak D call: TRBD1 (5 bases). Trimming took 4 bases from V and 0 from J, leaving 12 bases between them. Germline CDR1 reads SGHDN; CDR2 reads FVKESK. The CDR3 is 16 residues long. This CDR3 is CASSRISGSTNEKLFF. The CDR3, as DNA: TGTGCCAGCAGCCGAATTTCAGGGTCAACTAATGAAAAACTGTTTTTT.

About this clone itself: An end of the junction differs from the germline gene, which may be a read error. The chain couples TRBV4-1 to TRBJ1-6; TRBD1 matches at 7 bases. From germline, CDR1 is MGHRA and CDR2 YSYEKL. CDR3 length: 15 amino acids. The CDR3 spells CASSQQQGYSSPLHF. The CDR3 DNA reads TGCGCCAGCAGCCAACAACAGGGGTATAGTTCACCCCTCCACTTT.

This clone was counted only a few times. The rearrangement uses TRBV27 and TRBJ2-1, with 12 positions matching TRBD2. This CDR3 comprises 14 residues. V lost 5 bases and J lost 6; bases outside the gene matches: 2. Per germline, CDR1 MNHEY and CDR2 SMNVEV (reference sequence). DNA for the CDR3: TGTGCCAGCAGTGCGACTAGCGGGGGCAATGAGCAGTTCTTC. Residues: CASSATSGGNEQFF.

This sequence joins TRBV7-8 and TRBJ2-5, with 10 bases matching TRBD2. J lost 5 bases, V lost 0 bases, and 12 bases had no gene match. Germline values: CDR1 SGHVS, CDR2 FQNEAQ. The CDR3 contains 18 residues. CDR3 coding DNA: TGTGCCAGCAGCTTAGCGGGGCGGCTAGCGGGGGTCGGGGAGACCCAGTACTTC. It codes for CASSLAGRLAGVGETQYF.

The V call is TRBV5-1, the J call TRBJ2-3; 8 bases line up with TRBD2. The trim removed 4 bases at V and 6 bases at J, leaving 16 bases unmatched. This CDR3 comprises 17 residues. In germline, CDR1 is SGHRS, CDR2 YFSETQ. In DNA form, the CDR3 reads TGCGCCAGCAGCAATTCCGGGACTAGAGTTGGTTTGGATACGCAGTATTTT. Its protein product is CASSNSGTRVGLDTQYF.

The V gene is TRBV5-1, the J gene TRBJ2-3, with 7 bases matching TRBD2. With 6 bases clipped from V and 4 bases from J, the junction kept 5 bases outside the gene matches. Germline CDR1 SGHRS, CDR2 YFSETQ. The CDR3 loop spans 13 amino acids. The CDR3 is CASMLSGADTQYF. CDR3 DNA: TGCGCCAGCATGTTGAGCGGGGCAGATACGCAGTATTTT.

The gene calls are TRBV24-1 and TRBJ1-2; the D gene is possibly TRBD1 (5 bases). The CDR3 sequence is 15 residues long. V shed 9 bases and J shed 8 bases, with 24 bases lying between them. Germline CDR1 and CDR2: KGHDR and SFDVKD. The CDR3 is CATSDPLNDSHGYTF. The DNA of the CDR3 is TGTGCCACCTCGGACCCTCTCAACGACAGCCACGGCTACACCTTC.

This clone has just one count. The chain has TRBV5-1 and TRBJ1-6; D is perhaps TRBD1 (6 bases). V lost 4 bases to trimming and J lost 8 bases, with 16 bases between them. This CDR3 comprises 15 residues. The V gene's germline CDR1 is SGHRS and CDR2 YFSETQ. The CDR3 loop is CASSPQGKFDSPLHF. The CDR3 region has the DNA TGCGCCAGCAGCCCGCAGGGGAAGTTTGATTCACCCCTCCACTTT.

This clone has more than one count but fewer than ten. The rearrangement links TRBV6-5 to TRBJ2-7; D uncertain. V lost 7 bases, J lost 4 bases, and 8 bases lay in between. This CDR3 comprises 11 residues. Germline V gene sequence: CDR1 MNHEY, CDR2 SVGAGI. The CDR3 protein is CASILSYEQYF. CDR3 bases: TGTGCCAGCATTTTGAGTTACGAGCAGTACTTC.

This rearrangement joins TRBV2 to TRBJ1-5, with TRBD1 identical over 7 bases. The CDR3 spans 15 residues. V trimming: 6 bases; J trimming: 4 bases; junction bases outside the gene matches: 9. Germline assignment: CDR1 SNHLY and CDR2 FYNNEI. This chain's CDR3 is CASSQQGPQNQPQHF. CDR3 sequence (DNA): TGTGCCAGCAGCCAACAGGGGCCCCAGAATCAGCCCCAGCATTTT.

This sequence joins TRBV6-2 or TRBV6-3 and TRBJ1-6; no clear D gene. CDR3 size: 14 residues. The germline V gene encodes CDR1 MNHEY and CDR2 SVGEGT. V lost 5 bases and J 0 bases, leaving 5 bases between the germline ends. In nucleotides, the CDR3 is TGTGCCAGCAGTACGGGCTCCTATAATTCACCCCTCCACTTT. Translating it yields CASSTGSYNSPLHF.

This clone was recorded once. CDR3 amino acids: CASSRNYRESTEAFF. DNA for the CDR3: TGTGCCAGCAGCCGAAATTACAGGGAATCCACTGAAGCTTTCTTT. V is TRBV6-5 and J is TRBJ1-1; a possible D gene is TRBD1 (6 bases). Germline V CDR1 and CDR2: MNHEY, SVGAGI. Trimming shortened V by 6 bases and J by 4 bases, and 18 bases separated the two germline ends. This CDR3 comprises 15 residues.

This clone was counted a few times. The V call is TRBV6-2 or TRBV6-3, the J call TRBJ1-5; 7 nucleotides line up with TRBD1. CDR3 size: 15 residues. V lost 7 bases, J lost 4 bases, and 10 bases stayed unmatched. Per the germline V gene, CDR1 is MNHEY and CDR2 is SVGEGT. As DNA, the CDR3 is TGTGCCAGCAACCCGGGACAGAGTTTAAATCAGCCCCAGCATTTT. It encodes CASNPGQSLNQPQHF.

This rearrangement joins TRBV25-1 to TRBJ1-2, with 8 bases aligning to TRBD1. Germline trimming cut 3 bases from V and 4 bases from J; bases unmatched to any gene: 7. This CDR3 spans 15 amino acids. Germline CDR1 is MGHDK and CDR2 is SYGVNS. The CDR3 sequence is CASSELRGPSYGYTF. CDR3 coding DNA: TGTGCCAGCAGTGAGCTCAGGGGGCCCAGCTATGGCTACACCTTC.

The J gene is TRBJ2-7, the V gene TRBV11-2; D is perhaps TRBD2 (6 bases). The length of the CDR3 is 13 residues. Germline values: CDR1 SGHAT, CDR2 FQNNGV. Trimming removed 2 bases at V and 5 bases at J, with 10 bases between. Here the CDR3 reads CASSLMRRDEQYF. CDR3 DNA: TGTGCCAGCAGCTTAATGCGGAGGGACGAGCAGTACTTC.

The V and J genes are TRBV6-5 and TRBJ1-1, with a weak D call TRBD1 (6 bases). V was trimmed by 5 bases and J by 5 bases, leaving 15 bases between them. The CDR3 length is 14 residues. Germline CDR1 MNHEY, CDR2 SVGAGI. The CDR3 DNA reads as TGTGCCAGCAGTCAACAGGGTGGGCGAACTGAAGCTTTCTTT. Encoded protein: CASSQQGGRTEAFF.

This clone was seen more than once but under ten times. This chain links TRBV7-2 with TRBJ1-2, with D unresolved. Germline V gene data show CDR1 as SGHTA and CDR2 as FQGNSA. The CDR3 spans 12 residues. V gave up 5 bases and J gave up 8 bases, with 12 bases separating them. CDR3 loop: CASSADTWGYTF. CDR3 in DNA: TGTGCCAGCAGCGCAGACACTTGGGGCTACACCTTC. Supplemented by reference TRBV7-2 and TRBJ1-2, the full variable domain reads GAGVSQSPSNKVTEKGKDVELRCDPISGHTALYWYRQSLGQGLEFLIYFQGNSAPDKSGLPSDRFSAERTGGSVSTLTIQRTQQEDSAVYLCASSADTWGYTFGSGTRLTVV.

This clone was picked up one time. V and J are TRBV20-1 and TRBJ2-7; 10 positions match TRBD1. The germline CDR1 and CDR2 sequences are DFQATT and SNEGSKA (reference sequence). The V segment lost 6 bases and the J segment 9 bases; nucleotides outside the gene matches: 5. The CDR3 runs to 11 residues. CDR3 sequence: CSAGTGVGQYF. The CDR3, as DNA: TGCAGTGCGGGGACAGGGGTGGGGCAGTACTTC.

This chain connects TRBV18 to TRBJ2-5; 10 bases are shared with TRBD1. CDR1 and CDR2 (germline): KGHSH, LQKENI. J gave up 5 bases and V 3 bases, and 6 bases lay outside the gene matches. The CDR3 is 15 amino acids. The CDR3 coding sequence is TGTGCCAGCTCACCTTTCGGGACAGGGGATGAGACCCAGTACTTC. Translation gives CASSPFGTGDETQYF.